This passage covers 20 T cell receptor beta chains from one sample sequenced in a study of CD8 T cells in ankylosing spondylitis (dated by TCRdb to about 2017). The receptor library was made with 5' RACE. The run used an Illumina HiSeq 2500. TCRdb trimmed the raw reads at Q25, called clones with MiXCR and kept productive beta chains. When rows share a CDR3 protein, they turn into one entry using the most common DNA and genes. This sample gives some 270,000 distinct CDR3 sequences in total; 15% to 20% of them show up just once. Around 32% of the sample comes from the top ten. The sample was blood, either unsorted or a sorted T cell fraction (not recorded which). The receptors come from a male donor with ankylosing spondylitis or in good health (not recorded which).

The chain is built from TRBV29-1 and TRBJ1-2; TRBD1 is a possible D gene (6 bases). In germline, CDR1 is SQVTM, CDR2 ANQGSEA. The CDR3 sequence is 15 residues long. Trimming shortened V by 5 bases and J by 2 bases, and 18 bases separated the two germline ends. DNA for the CDR3: TGCAGCGTTTCCCACCGCCCCCAGGGGAACTATGGCTACACCTTC. Translation: CSVSHRPQGNYGYTF.

The rearrangement links TRBV29-1 to TRBJ2-7; 9 positions agree with TRBD1. From germline, CDR1 is SQVTM and CDR2 ANQGSEA. CDR3 length: 13 residues. V lost 7 bases and J lost 2; bases outside the gene matches: 6. The DNA for the CDR3 is TGCAGCGCCTGGACAGGGGAGACCTACGAGCAGTACTTC. It encodes CSAWTGETYEQYF.

This chain joins TRBV11-1 and TRBJ2-7; 10 bases are shared with TRBD1. Germline CDR1 SGHAT, CDR2 FQDESV (reference sequence). The V segment lost 2 bases and the J segment 6 bases; nucleotides outside the gene matches: 7. The CDR3 is 15 residues long. In DNA form, the CDR3 reads TGTGCCAGCAGCTTACCCGACAGGGGGCTAGGCGAGCAGTACTTC. This codes for CASSLPDRGLGEQYF.

This clonotype turned up a few times. This sequence joins TRBV4-2 and TRBJ2-2, with 7 bases identical to TRBD1. The V segment lost 0 bases and the J segment 5 bases; nucleotides outside the gene matches: 15. The CDR3 runs 19 residues. Germline V gives CDR1 LGHNA, CDR2 YNFKEQ. CDR3 sequence (DNA): TGTGCCAGCAGCCAAGACCTTACTTGGGACAGCATGGGGACCGGGGAGCTGTTTTTT. It specifies CASSQDLTWDSMGTGELFF.

This clonotype was seen at least ten times. The chain combines TRBV11-2 with TRBJ2-3; weak D call: TRBD2 (5 bases). Germline V lookup: CDR1 SGHAT, CDR2 FQNNGV. The V and J ends lost 0 bases and 6 bases respectively, with 16 bases between them. The CDR3 spans 16 residues. The CDR3 DNA follows: TGTGCCAGCAGCTTAGAGTTTAGTATCCGCGGGGATACGCAGTATTTT. Amino acid sequence: CASSLEFSIRGDTQYF.

This clonotype was seen ten or more times. This sequence joins TRBV29-1 and TRBJ2-3; D gene uncertain. The CDR3 totals 12 residues. Germline CDR1 SQVTM, CDR2 ANQGSEA. V lost 4 bases to trimming and J lost 2 bases, with 7 bases between them. This CDR3 is CSVVGDTDTQYF. In DNA form, the CDR3 reads TGCAGCGTTGTTGGCGACACAGATACGCAGTATTTT.

This clonotype was detected ten times or more. The V and J genes are TRBV6-6 and TRBJ1-2; no definite D call. V shed 7 bases and J shed 8 bases, with 8 bases lying between them. CDR3 size: 10 residues. The germline CDR1 and CDR2 sequences are MNHNY and SVGAGI (reference sequence). The CDR3 DNA is TGTGCCAGCAATTCACTAGGCTACACCTTC. It codes for CASNSLGYTF.

This clonotype was detected only a few times. The rearrangement links TRBV27 to TRBJ2-1; no definite D call. Germline V gene sequence: CDR1 MNHEY, CDR2 SMNVEV (reference sequence). The V end lost 5 bases, the J end lost 5 bases, and 7 bases lay between the germline ends. This CDR3 comprises 12 residues. CDR3 nucleotides: TGTGCCAGCAGTCCTACCGACAATGAGCAGTTCTTC. Translated, it gives CASSPTDNEQFF.

This rearrangement joins TRBV10-3 to TRBJ2-6, with TRBD2 identical over 7 bases. Looked up from germline, CDR1 is ENHRY and CDR2 is SYGVKD. The length of the CDR3 is 18 residues. Trimming removed 6 bases from V and 0 bases from J; junction bases left unmatched: 11. The CDR3 sequence is CAIRGGTQVASGANVLTF. CDR3 sequence (DNA): TGTGCCATCAGGGGGGGGACCCAGGTCGCCTCTGGGGCCAACGTCCTGACTTTC.

The rearrangement uses TRBV29-1 and TRBJ2-7; D uncertain. Germline V gene sequence: CDR1 SQVTM, CDR2 ANQGSEA. This CDR3 has 14 residues. V dropped 4 bases and J dropped 0 bases, with 13 bases sitting between them. Here the CDR3 reads CSVGLGKISYEQYF. DNA of the CDR3: TGCAGCGTTGGTCTGGGGAAGATCTCCTACGAGCAGTACTTC.

This clonotype has just a few counts. The rearrangement links TRBV6-2 or TRBV6-3 to TRBJ2-3, with 10 bases aligning to TRBD2. Germline V gene lookup returns CDR1 MNHEY and CDR2 SVGEGT. The CDR3 covers 15 residues. J was trimmed by 2 bases and V by 7 bases; bases with no gene match: 6. CDR3 in amino acids: CASNTGTSATDTQYF. CDR3 DNA: TGTGCCAGCAACACCGGGACTAGCGCCACAGATACGCAGTATTTT.

This clonotype came up a few times. The V call is TRBV27, the J call TRBJ2-7, with TRBD2 matching 8 bases. Unmatched junction bases numbered 13, after V lost 5 bases and J lost 4 bases. Germline V gene sequence: CDR1 MNHEY, CDR2 SMNVEV (reference sequence). This CDR3 region has 16 residues. Here the CDR3 DNA reads TGTGCCAGCAGTCCAACTTTAGCGGGATACTTTTACGAGCAGTACTTC. Translation: CASSPTLAGYFYEQYF.

J is TRBJ1-2 and V is TRBV7-8; D unresolved. Trimming removed 1 base at V and 1 base at J, with 13 bases between. The CDR3 consists of 16 residues. Per germline, CDR1 SGHVS and CDR2 FQNEAQ. The CDR3 here is CASSLVGSGFNYGYTF. The DNA for the CDR3 is TGTGCCAGCAGCTTAGTTGGGTCGGGTTTTAACTATGGCTACACCTTC.

This sequence joins TRBV3-1 and TRBJ2-1; 8 bases are shared with TRBD2. Germline CDR1 is LGHDT and CDR2 is YNNKEL (reference sequence). CDR3 size: 16 residues. V lost 4 bases, J lost 6 bases, and 11 bases stayed unmatched. In DNA, the CDR3 is TGTGCCAGCAGCCCCCTTTTAGCGGGATCATCCAATGAGCAGTTCTTC. Translation gives CASSPLLAGSSNEQFF.

This clonotype was observed many times. The CDR3 sequence: CASSQVVTSETYEQYF. In DNA form, the CDR3 reads TGTGCCAGCAGCCAAGTGGTAACTAGCGAAACCTACGAGCAGTACTTC. The J gene is TRBJ2-7, the V gene TRBV3-1; the match to TRBD2 covers 7 bases. The CDR3 has 16 amino acids. The V segment lost 1 base and the J segment 2 bases; nucleotides outside the gene matches: 8. Germline V lookup: CDR1 LGHDT, CDR2 YNNKEL (reference sequence).

This clonotype was recorded many times. The rearrangement uses TRBV28 and TRBJ2-7; 8 bases agree with TRBD2. Trimming removed 3 bases from V and 2 bases from J; junction bases left unmatched: 12. This CDR3 region has 17 residues. The V gene's germline CDR1 is MDHEN and CDR2 SYDVKM. CDR3 DNA sequence: TGTGCCAGCAGTTTGGGGCTCGGGGGGGAAATCACCTACGAGCAGTACTTC. This sequence encodes CASSLGLGGEITYEQYF.

This clonotype was observed a handful of times. The V call is TRBV27, the J call TRBJ2-3, with D tentatively TRBD2 (6 bases). CDR3 size: 16 residues. Trimming removed 1 base at V and 5 bases at J, with 16 bases between. Germline loops: CDR1 MNHEY, CDR2 SMNVEV (reference sequence). DNA for the CDR3: TGTGCCAGCAGTTTATATTCGGGGGAATCCAAAGATACGCAGTATTTT. It codes for CASSLYSGESKDTQYF.

V usage is TRBV5-4 and J usage is TRBJ2-7, with D possibly matching TRBD2 (6 bases). Germline-derived CDR1 and CDR2 are SGHNT and YYREEE (reference sequence). Between the trimmed V and J ends, which lost 0 bases and 6 bases, there was a span of 13 bases. The CDR3 runs to 14 residues. Here the CDR3 reads CASSLEQAAGEQYF. The CDR3 DNA follows: TGTGCCAGCAGCTTGGAACAGGCAGCGGGCGAGCAGTACTTC. Complete variable domain (other parts from reference TRBV5-4 and TRBJ2-7): ETGVTQSPTHLIKTRGQQVTLRCSSQSGHNTVSWYQQALGQGPQFIFQYYREEENGRGNFPPRFSGLQFPNYSSELNVNALELDDSALYLCASSLEQAAGEQYFGPGTRLTVT.

The chain joins TRBV12-3 or TRBV12-4 to TRBJ2-7, with unresolved D. V was trimmed by 5 bases and J by 4 bases, leaving 6 bases between them. The CDR3 has 11 amino acids. The CDR3 sequence: CASSQAYEQYF. The CDR3 DNA reads as TGTGCCAGCAGTCAGGCATACGAGCAGTACTTC.

The J gene is TRBJ2-7, the V gene TRBV6-2 or TRBV6-3; TRBD2 aligns across 7 bases. Per the germline V gene, CDR1 is MNHEY and CDR2 is SVGEGT. CDR3 length: 14 amino acids. The junction had 12 bases not matched to a gene; V was cut back by 10 bases and J by 3 bases. CDR3 coding DNA: TGTGCCATATCCGCCCGGACTAGTCTCTACGAGCAGTACTTC. Its translation: CAISARTSLYEQYF.